This T cell receptor (beta chain) was retrieved from a study of T cells in Graves' hyperthyroidism and ophthalmopathy. Amplification of TCR beta CDR3 regions was performed using RNA transcripts as template. RT-PCR in the first round (using the HTBI primer set) targeted the TCR CDR3. TCRdb called the multiplex PCR reads again in MiXCR, with one record for every CDR3 protein. The top ten hold around 20% of the sample, which has roughly 180,000 distinct CDR3 sequences, about a tenth seen once. Source material for PBMCs was 10 ml fresh peripheral blood. In the case of this clonotype: Its antigen is not known.

The study's findings and limits: Model output signaled ophthalmopathy a median approximately 6 months ahead of onset. Ophthalmopathy and stable hyperthyroidism were told apart by a 13 V-J model.

Material: blood. The receptor was derived from a woman between 18 and 29 years old with Graves' hyperthyroidism that later progressed to Graves' ophthalmopathy.

The CDR3 DNA is TGCGCCAGCAGCCCTTCACTAAGCTCCTACAATGAGCAGTTCTTC. Residues: CASSPSLSSYNEQFF. This chain links TRBV5-1 with TRBJ2-1; no definite D call. From germline, CDR1 is SGHRS and CDR2 YFSETQ. CDR3 length: 15 amino acids. Trimming removed 4 bases at V and 0 bases at J, with 11 bases between.